This T cell receptor beta chain was retrieved from a study of cytomegalovirus exposure and HLA in healthy donors. Findings and limits, study-wide: Judged likely to be a sequencing artifact was a cluster of highly shared sequence variants.

Note on this clone: Its antigen is not known.

The PCR made use of 60 Vbeta and 13 Jbeta primers. Using immunoSEQ multiplex PCR, the repertoire was profiled, and TCRdb retains in-frame clones only, with some absent. The data show around 140,000 clones, about 70% seen once. Germline V gives CDR1 SNHLY, CDR2 FYNNEI. The V and J ends lost 8 bases and 3 bases respectively, with 16 bases between them. This CDR3 has 14 amino acids. The donors (healthy individuals) were bone marrow donors. The chain combines TRBV2 with TRBJ1-1, with D perhaps TRBD1 (6 bases). Material for sequencing was PBMCs. The sequence was obtained from a male donor in good health and CMV-seronegative. The CDR3 protein is CASGGREMHTEAFF. The CDR3 DNA reads as TGTGCCAGCGGGGGGCGGGAGATGCACACTGAAGCTTTCTTT.